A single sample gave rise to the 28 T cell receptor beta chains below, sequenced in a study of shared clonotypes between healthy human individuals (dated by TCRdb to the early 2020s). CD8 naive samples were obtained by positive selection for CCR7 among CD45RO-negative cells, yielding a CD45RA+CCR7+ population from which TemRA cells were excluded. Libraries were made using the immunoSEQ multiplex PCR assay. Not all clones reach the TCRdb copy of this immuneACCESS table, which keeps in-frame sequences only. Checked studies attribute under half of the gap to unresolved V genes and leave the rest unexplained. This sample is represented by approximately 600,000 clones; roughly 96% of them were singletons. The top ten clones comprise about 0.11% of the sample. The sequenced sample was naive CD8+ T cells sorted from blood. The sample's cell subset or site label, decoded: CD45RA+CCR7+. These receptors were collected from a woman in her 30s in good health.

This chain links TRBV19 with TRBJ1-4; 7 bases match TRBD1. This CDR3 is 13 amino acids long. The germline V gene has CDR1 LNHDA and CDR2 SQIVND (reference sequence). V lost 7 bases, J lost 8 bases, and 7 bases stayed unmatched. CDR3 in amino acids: CASNTGAGEKLFF. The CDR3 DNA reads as TGTGCCAGTAATACAGGGGCCGGCGAAAAACTGTTTTTT.

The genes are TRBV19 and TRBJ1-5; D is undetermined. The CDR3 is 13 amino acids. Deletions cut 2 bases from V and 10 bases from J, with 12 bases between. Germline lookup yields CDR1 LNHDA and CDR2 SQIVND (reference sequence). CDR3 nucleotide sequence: TGTGCCAGTAGTATATGGGGTCCCGAACCCCAGCATTTT. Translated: CASSIWGPEPQHF. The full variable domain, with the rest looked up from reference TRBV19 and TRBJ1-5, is DGGITQSPKYLFRKEGQNVTLSCEQNLNHDAMYWYRQDPGQGLRLIYYSQIVNDFQKGDIAEGYSVSREKKESFPLTVTSAQKNPTAFYLCASSIWGPEPQHFGDGTRLSIL.

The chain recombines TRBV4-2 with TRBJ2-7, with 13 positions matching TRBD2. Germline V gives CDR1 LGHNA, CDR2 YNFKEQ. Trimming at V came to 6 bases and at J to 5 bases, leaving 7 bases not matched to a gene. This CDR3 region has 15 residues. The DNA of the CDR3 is TGTGCCAGCAGGGGACTAGCGGGACCGGGGGACGAGCAGTACTTC. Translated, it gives CASRGLAGPGDEQYF.

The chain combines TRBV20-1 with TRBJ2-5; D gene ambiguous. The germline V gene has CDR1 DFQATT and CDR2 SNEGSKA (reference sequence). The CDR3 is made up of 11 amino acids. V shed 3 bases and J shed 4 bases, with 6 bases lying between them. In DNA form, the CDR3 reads TGCAGTGCTAGGCCATTAGAGACCCAGTACTTC. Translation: CSARPLETQYF.

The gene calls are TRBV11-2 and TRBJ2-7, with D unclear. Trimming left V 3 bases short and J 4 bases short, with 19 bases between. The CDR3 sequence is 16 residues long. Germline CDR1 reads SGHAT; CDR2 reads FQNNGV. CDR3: CASSLASGYGVYEQYF. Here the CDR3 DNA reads TGTGCCAGCAGCTTGGCCTCGGGTTACGGAGTTTACGAGCAGTACTTC.

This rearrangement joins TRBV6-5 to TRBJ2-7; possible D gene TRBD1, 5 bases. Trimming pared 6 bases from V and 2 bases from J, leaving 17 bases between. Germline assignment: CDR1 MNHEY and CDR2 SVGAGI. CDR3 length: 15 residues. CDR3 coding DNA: TGTGCCAGCAGCAACCCTTTCACAGGCACCTACGAGCAGTACTTC. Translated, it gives CASSNPFTGTYEQYF.

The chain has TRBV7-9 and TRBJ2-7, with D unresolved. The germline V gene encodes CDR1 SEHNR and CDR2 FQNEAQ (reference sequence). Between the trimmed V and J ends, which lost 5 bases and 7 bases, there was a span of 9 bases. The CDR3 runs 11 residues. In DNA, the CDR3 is TGTGCCAGCAGCAACGGTCTAGAGCAGTACTTC. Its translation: CASSNGLEQYF.

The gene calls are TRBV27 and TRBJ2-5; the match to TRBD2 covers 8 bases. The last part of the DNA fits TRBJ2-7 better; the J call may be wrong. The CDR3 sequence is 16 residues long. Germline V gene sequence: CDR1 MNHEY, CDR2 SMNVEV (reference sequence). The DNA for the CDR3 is TGTGCCAGCAGTCCGGGAGGGGCCGTTAGGCCGTCCGAGCAGTACTTC. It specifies CASSPGGAVRPSEQYF.

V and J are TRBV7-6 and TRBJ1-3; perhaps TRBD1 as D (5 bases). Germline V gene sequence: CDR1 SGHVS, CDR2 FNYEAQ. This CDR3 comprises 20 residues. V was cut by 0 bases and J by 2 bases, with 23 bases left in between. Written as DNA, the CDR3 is TGTGCCAGCAGCTTAGCATGGGACGCTTTCAAATTGGGGCCTGGAAACACCATATATTTT. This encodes CASSLAWDAFKLGPGNTIYF.

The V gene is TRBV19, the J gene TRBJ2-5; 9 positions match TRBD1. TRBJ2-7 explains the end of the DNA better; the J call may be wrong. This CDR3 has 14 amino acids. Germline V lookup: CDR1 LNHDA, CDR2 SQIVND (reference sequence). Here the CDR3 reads CASSIGQGAYEQYF. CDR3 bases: TGTGCCAGTAGTATAGGACAGGGGGCCTACGAGCAGTACTTC.

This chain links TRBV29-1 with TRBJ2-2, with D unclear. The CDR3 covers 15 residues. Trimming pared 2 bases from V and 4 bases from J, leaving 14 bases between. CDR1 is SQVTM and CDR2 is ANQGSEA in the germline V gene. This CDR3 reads CSVEISQDVTGELFF. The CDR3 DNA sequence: TGCAGCGTTGAAATATCCCAGGACGTCACCGGGGAGCTGTTTTTT.

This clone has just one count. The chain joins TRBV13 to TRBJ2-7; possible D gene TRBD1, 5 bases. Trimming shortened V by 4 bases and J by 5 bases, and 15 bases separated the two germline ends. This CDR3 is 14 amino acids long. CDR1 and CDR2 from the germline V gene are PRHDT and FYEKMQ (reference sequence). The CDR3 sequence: CASSSDTSQDEQYF. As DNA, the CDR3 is TGTGCCAGCAGCTCGGACACTTCACAGGACGAGCAGTACTTC.

In DNA, the CDR3 is TGTGCCAGCAGCTGGGACTTGTCCTACGAGCAGTACTTC. Amino acids: CASSWDLSYEQYF. The gene calls are TRBV5-5 and TRBJ2-7; the D gene is possibly TRBD2 (6 bases). Looked up from germline, CDR1 is SGHKS and CDR2 is YYEKEE (reference sequence). V lost 3 bases and J lost 1, with 8 bases in between. There are 13 residues in the CDR3.

This chain's CDR3 is CASRPTGTSGYEQYF. CDR3 coding DNA: TGTGCCAGCAGACCAACAGGGACTAGCGGTTACGAGCAGTACTTC. The chain joins TRBV11-2 to TRBJ2-7, with TRBD2 matching over 11 bases. The CDR3 contains 15 residues. Germline CDR1 SGHAT, CDR2 FQNNGV. Trimming took 6 bases from V and 4 from J; bases not matched to a gene: 8.

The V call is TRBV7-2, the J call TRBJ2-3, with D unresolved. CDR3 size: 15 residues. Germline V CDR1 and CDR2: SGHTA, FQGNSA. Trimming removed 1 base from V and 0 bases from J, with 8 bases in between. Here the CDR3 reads CASSLGYLSTDTQYF. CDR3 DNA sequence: TGTGCCAGCAGCTTAGGATACCTTAGCACAGATACGCAGTATTTT. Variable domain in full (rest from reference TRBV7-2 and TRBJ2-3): GAGVSQSPSNKVTEKGKDVELRCDPISGHTALYWYRQSLGQGLEFLIYFQGNSAPDKSGLPSDRFSAERTGGSVSTLTIQRTQQEDSAVYLCASSLGYLSTDTQYFGPGTRLTVL.

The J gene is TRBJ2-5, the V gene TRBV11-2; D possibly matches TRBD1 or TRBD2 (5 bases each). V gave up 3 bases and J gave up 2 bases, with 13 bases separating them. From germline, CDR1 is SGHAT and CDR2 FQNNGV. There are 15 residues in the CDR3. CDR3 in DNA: TGTGCCAGCAGCTTGGGGGACGTGAGTCAAGAGACCCAGTACTTC. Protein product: CASSLGDVSQETQYF. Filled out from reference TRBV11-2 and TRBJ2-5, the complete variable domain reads EAGVAQSPRYKIIEKRQSVAFWCNPISGHATLYWYQQILGQGPKLLIQFQNNGVVDDSQLPKDRFSAERLKGVDSTLKIQPAKLEDSAVYLCASSLGDVSQETQYFGPGTRLLVL.

The CDR3 region is CASSLAGPDIQYF. CDR3 nucleotide sequence: TGTGCCAGCAGCTTAGCCGGCCCCGACATTCAGTACTTC. This chain connects TRBV11-2 to TRBJ2-4, with no clear D. The germline gives CDR1 SGHAT, CDR2 FQNNGV. The CDR3 is made up of 13 amino acids. V was shortened by 1 base and J by 8 bases, with 9 bases between the two germline ends.

CDR3 DNA: TGTGCCAGCAGTCCCACGACAGGTTTGGAGACCCAGTACTTC. This encodes CASSPTTGLETQYF. The chain combines TRBV28 with TRBJ2-5; D is perhaps TRBD1 (6 bases). V was cut by 5 bases and J by 5 bases, with 15 bases left in between. This CDR3 region has 14 residues. Germline CDR1 reads MDHEN; CDR2 reads SYDVKM.

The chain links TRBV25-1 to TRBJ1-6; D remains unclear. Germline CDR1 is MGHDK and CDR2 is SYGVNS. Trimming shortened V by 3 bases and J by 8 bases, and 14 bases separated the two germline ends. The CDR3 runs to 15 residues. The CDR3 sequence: CASSEEWTRDSPLHF. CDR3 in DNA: TGTGCCAGCAGTGAGGAGTGGACTAGGGATTCACCCCTCCACTTT.

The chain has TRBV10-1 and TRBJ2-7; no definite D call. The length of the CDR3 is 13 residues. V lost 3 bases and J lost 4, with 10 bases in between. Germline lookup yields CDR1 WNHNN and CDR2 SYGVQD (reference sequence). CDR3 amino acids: CASSEKVEYEQYF. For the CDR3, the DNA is TGCGCCAGCAGTGAAAAGGTGGAATACGAGCAGTACTTC.

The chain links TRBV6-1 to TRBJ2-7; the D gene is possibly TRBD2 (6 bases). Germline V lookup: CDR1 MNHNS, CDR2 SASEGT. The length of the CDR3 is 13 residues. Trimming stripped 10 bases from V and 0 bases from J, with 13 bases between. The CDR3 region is CATGRRDSYEQYF. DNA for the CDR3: TGTGCCACCGGACGGCGGGACTCCTACGAGCAGTACTTC.

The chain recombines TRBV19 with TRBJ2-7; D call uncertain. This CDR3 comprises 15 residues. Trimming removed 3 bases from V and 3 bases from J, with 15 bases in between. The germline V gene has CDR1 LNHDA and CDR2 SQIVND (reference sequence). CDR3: CASSIFGSADYEQYF. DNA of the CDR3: TGTGCCAGTAGTATCTTCGGGTCGGCGGACTACGAGCAGTACTTC.

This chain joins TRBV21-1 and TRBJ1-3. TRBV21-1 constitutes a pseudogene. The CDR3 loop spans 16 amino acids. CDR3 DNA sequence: TGTGCCAGCAGCGCCTGGAAAGGGTGTTGTGGAAACACCATATATTTT. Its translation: CASSAWKGCCGNTIYF.

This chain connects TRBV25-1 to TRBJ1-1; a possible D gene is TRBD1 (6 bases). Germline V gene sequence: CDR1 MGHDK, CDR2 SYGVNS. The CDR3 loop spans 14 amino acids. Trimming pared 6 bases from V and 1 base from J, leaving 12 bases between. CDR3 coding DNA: TGTGCCAGCAGGATGGGGGGGCCGAACACTGAAGCTTTCTTT. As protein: CASRMGGPNTEAFF.

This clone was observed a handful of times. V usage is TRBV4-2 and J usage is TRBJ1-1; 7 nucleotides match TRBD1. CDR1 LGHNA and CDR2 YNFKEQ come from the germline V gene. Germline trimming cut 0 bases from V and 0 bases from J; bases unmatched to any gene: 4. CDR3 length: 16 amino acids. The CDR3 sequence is CASSQEETGVNTEAFF. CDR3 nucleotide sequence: TGTGCCAGCAGCCAAGAGGAAACAGGGGTGAACACTGAAGCTTTCTTT.

The CDR3 DNA is TGTGCCAGCAGCTTCATAGGGTTTGGGGAGGCCTCCTACAATGAGCAGTTCTTC. Translation gives CASSFIGFGEASYNEQFF. The genes are TRBV27 and TRBJ2-1; a weak D match, TRBD2 (6 bases). This CDR3 contains 18 residues. CDR1 is MNHEY, CDR2 SMNVEV, per germline (reference sequence). Trimming left V 6 bases short and J 0 bases short, with 21 bases between.

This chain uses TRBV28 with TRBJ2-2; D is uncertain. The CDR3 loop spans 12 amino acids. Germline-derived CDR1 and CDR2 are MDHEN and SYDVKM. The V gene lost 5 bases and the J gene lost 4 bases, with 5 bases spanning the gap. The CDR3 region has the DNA TGTGCCAGCAGTATCCTCACCGGGGAGCTGTTTTTT. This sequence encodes CASSILTGELFF. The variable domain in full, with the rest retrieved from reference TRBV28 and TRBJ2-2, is DVKVTQSSRYLVKRTGEKVFLECVQDMDHENMFWYRQDPGLGLRLIYFSYDVKMKEKGDIPEGYSVSREKKERFSLILESASTNQTSMYLCASSILTGELFFGEGSRLTVL.

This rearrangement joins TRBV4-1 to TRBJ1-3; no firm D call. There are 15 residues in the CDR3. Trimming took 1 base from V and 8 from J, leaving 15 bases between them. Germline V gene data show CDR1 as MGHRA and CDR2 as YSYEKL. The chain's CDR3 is CASSQVPQSLYTIYF. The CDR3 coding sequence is TGCGCCAGCAGCCAAGTCCCACAAAGTTTATACACCATATATTTT.